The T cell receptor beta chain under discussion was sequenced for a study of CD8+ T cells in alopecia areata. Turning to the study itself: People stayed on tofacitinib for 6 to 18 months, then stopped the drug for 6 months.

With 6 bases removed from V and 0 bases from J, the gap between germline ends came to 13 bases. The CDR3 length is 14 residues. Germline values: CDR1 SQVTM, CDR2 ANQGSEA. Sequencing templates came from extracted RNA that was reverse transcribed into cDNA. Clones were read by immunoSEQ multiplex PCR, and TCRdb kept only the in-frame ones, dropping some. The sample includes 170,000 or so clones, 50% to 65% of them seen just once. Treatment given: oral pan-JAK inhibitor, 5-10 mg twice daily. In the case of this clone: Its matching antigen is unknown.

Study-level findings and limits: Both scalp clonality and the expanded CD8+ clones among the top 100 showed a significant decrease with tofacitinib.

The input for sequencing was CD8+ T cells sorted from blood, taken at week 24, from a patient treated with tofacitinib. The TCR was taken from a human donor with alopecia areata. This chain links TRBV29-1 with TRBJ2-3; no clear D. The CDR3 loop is CSVDNPDSTDTQYF. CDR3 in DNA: TGCAGCGTCGACAACCCTGACAGCACAGATACGCAGTATTTT.